What follows are 18 T cell receptor beta chains derived from one specimen sequenced in a study of blood T cell repertoires in COVID-19. Data came from immunoSEQ multiplex PCR; TCRdb stores just in-frame clones and leaves some out. Found here are 35,000 to 45,000 clones, 88% of them singletons; the top ten hold around an eighth. Sequenced input: peripheral blood. These receptors were obtained from a human donor in a cohort sampled during active COVID-19.

By share, this clone counts as medium-sized. This rearrangement joins TRBV2 to TRBJ2-3, with D perhaps TRBD2 (6 bases). Per the germline V gene, CDR1 is SNHLY and CDR2 is FYNNEI. This CDR3 is 12 amino acids long. The CDR3 DNA reads TGTGCACTCTCGGGGGGCACAGATACGCAGTATTTT. Residues: CALSGGTDTQYF.

The chain uses TRBV27 and TRBJ1-2, with D tentatively TRBD1 (6 bases). Germline CDR1 is MNHEY and CDR2 is SMNVEV (reference sequence). This CDR3 has 15 residues. V dropped 6 bases and J dropped 2 bases, with 16 bases sitting between them. The CDR3 nucleotides read TGTGCCAGCAGGAGGACAGCCCTCCTCAACTATGGCTACACCTTC. As protein: CASRRTALLNYGYTF.

The chain carries TRBV9 and TRBJ1-2, with 8 bases identical to TRBD1. In germline, CDR1 is SGDLS, CDR2 YYNGEE. The V and J ends lost 5 bases and 3 bases, in that order; junction bases with no gene match: 6. The CDR3 is made up of 14 amino acids. CDR3 region: CASRPTGDYYGYTF. The CDR3 nucleotides read TGTGCCAGCAGACCGACAGGGGACTACTATGGCTACACCTTC.

This clone is a singleton in its sample. This chain connects TRBV9 to TRBJ1-3; maybe TRBD1 (6 bases). With 4 bases removed from V and 0 bases from J, the gap between germline ends came to 11 bases. The CDR3 is 15 amino acids. CDR1 SGDLS and CDR2 YYNGEE come from the germline V gene. The CDR3 DNA sequence: TGTGCCAGCAGCTCCCTGGACAGCTCTGGAAACACCATATATTTT. It yields the protein CASSSLDSSGNTIYF.

The chain recombines TRBV7-3 with TRBJ1-1; D uncertain. Germline V gene data show CDR1 as SGHTA and CDR2 as FQGTGA. The CDR3 spans 14 residues. CDR3 DNA: TGTGCTACGAAGGACCCGGGGAGGGACACTGAAGCTTTCTTT. This sequence encodes CATKDPGRDTEAFF.

This sequence joins TRBV4-3 and TRBJ2-3, with unresolved D. This CDR3 has 17 residues. The germline CDR1 and CDR2 sequences are LGHNA and YSLEER. V shed 0 bases and J shed 2 bases, with 15 bases lying between them. CDR3 protein: CASSQEAIGLDTDTQYF. The CDR3 DNA reads TGCGCCAGCAGCCAAGAGGCCATCGGCCTAGACACAGATACGCAGTATTTT.

The chain couples TRBV5-5 to TRBJ2-2, with TRBD2 matching over 8 bases. V gave up 0 bases and J gave up 4 bases; unmatched junction bases: 2. CDR3 length equals 15 residues. Germline V CDR1 and CDR2: SGHKS, YYEKEE (reference sequence). The CDR3 coding sequence is TGTGCCAGCAGCTTGGCCGCGGGAGGCACCGGGGAGCTGTTTTTT. It encodes CASSLAAGGTGELFF.

The genes are TRBV3-1 (or the pseudogene TRBV3-2) and TRBJ2-3; 7 nucleotides line up with TRBD2. The trim removed 5 bases at V and 6 bases at J, leaving 11 bases unmatched. Germline V CDR1 and CDR2: LGHDT, YNNKEL (reference sequence). The CDR3 runs to 15 residues. Here the CDR3 reads CASSVGGGVLDTQYF. The CDR3 DNA reads TGTGCCAGCAGCGTAGGCGGGGGAGTACTCGATACGCAGTATTTT.

The rearrangement links TRBV10-3 to TRBJ2-7; the D is unclear. The CDR3 has 12 residues. The V gene lost 10 bases and the J gene lost 6 bases, with 16 bases spanning the gap. The germline gives CDR1 ENHRY, CDR2 SYGVKD. Written as DNA, the CDR3 is TGTGCCACCCGCAGCGCCCCGGGCGAGCAGTACTTC. Translated: CATRSAPGEQYF.

The CDR3 loop reads CASSYALRGFEPQHF. CDR3 DNA: TGTGCCAGCAGTTATGCCCTCAGGGGATTTGAGCCCCAGCATTTT. The chain employs TRBV6-6 and TRBJ1-5; possible D gene TRBD1, 6 bases. V was trimmed by 3 bases and J by 8 bases, leaving 17 bases between them. Germline lookup yields CDR1 MNHNY and CDR2 SVGAGI (reference sequence). This CDR3 comprises 15 residues.

The chain carries TRBV11-3 and TRBJ1-1; D perhaps matches TRBD1 (6 bases). The V end was cut by 1 base, the J end by 4 bases, with 22 bases between. The CDR3 extends over 18 amino acids. The V gene's germline CDR1 is SGHNT and CDR2 YENEEA. The DNA for the CDR3 is TGTGCCAGCAGCTTAGTGTCTGATGGTAGGGACATAATCACTGAAGCTTTCTTT. It translates to CASSLVSDGRDIITEAFF.

This chain joins TRBV6-6 and TRBJ2-7; 9 bases match TRBD1. Trimming cost V 6 bases and J 7 bases; bases outside gene matches: 10. This CDR3 is 14 amino acids long. CDR1 MNHNY and CDR2 SVGAGI come from the germline V gene (reference sequence). DNA for the CDR3: TGTGCCAGCAGCCAACAACCGGACAGGGGAGAGCAGTACTTC. This sequence encodes CASSQQPDRGEQYF.

The J gene is TRBJ2-5, the V gene TRBV6-2 or TRBV6-3, with a tentative D call TRBD1 (7 bases). V lost 4 bases and J lost 4, with 13 bases in between. This CDR3 has 14 amino acids. CDR1 and CDR2 (germline): MNHEY, SVGEGT. The CDR3 spells CASSSRQGGETQYF. For the CDR3, the DNA is TGTGCCAGCAGTTCTCGACAGGGAGGAGAGACCCAGTACTTC.

The V and J genes are TRBV5-4 and TRBJ1-6; D possibly corresponds to TRBD1 (6 bases). The CDR3 is 15 residues long. Deletions cut 4 bases from V and 8 bases from J, with 16 bases between. Germline CDR1 reads SGHNT; CDR2 reads YYREEE (reference sequence). The CDR3 region has the DNA TGTGCCAGCAGCCCCGGGGTTGGGGGCCATTCACCCCTCCACTTT. This encodes CASSPGVGGHSPLHF.

The gene calls are TRBV6-2 or TRBV6-3 and TRBJ2-1; D gene uncertain. The CDR3 runs 12 residues. In germline, CDR1 is MNHEY, CDR2 SVGEGT. V was pared by 5 bases and J by 7 bases, with 9 bases between. The CDR3 coding sequence is TGTGCCAGCAGTCTGACCGGGAATGAGCAGTTCTTC. Its protein product is CASSLTGNEQFF.

This clone showed up just a few times. The V and J genes are TRBV3-1 (or the pseudogene TRBV3-2) and TRBJ2-5, with TRBD2 identical over 7 bases. Germline values: CDR1 LGHDT, CDR2 YNNKEL (reference sequence). V lost 4 bases and J lost 9; bases outside the gene matches: 14. The CDR3 is made up of 15 amino acids. CDR3 bases: TGTGCCAGCAGCCCCAAGAAGGTCACCGCGGGAGCCCAGTACTTC. Translated: CASSPKKVTAGAQYF.

DNA for the CDR3: TGTGCCACCAGTGCCCGTGTCGCGGATACGCAGTATTTT. The encoded protein is CATSARVADTQYF. V gene TRBV24-1 combines with J gene TRBJ2-3; D ambiguous. Germline CDR1 KGHDR, CDR2 SFDVKD. V was cut by 5 bases and J by 6 bases, with 11 bases left in between. The CDR3 loop spans 13 amino acids.

CDR3 residues: CASVPSGATYEQYF. CDR3 DNA: TGTGCCAGCGTACCTAGCGGGGCGACCTACGAGCAGTACTTC. This chain connects TRBV6-5 to TRBJ2-7; 9 bases agree with TRBD2. The CDR3 loop spans 14 amino acids. Germline CDR1 and CDR2: MNHEY and SVGAGI. After removal of 8 bases from V and 2 bases from J, the junction contained 7 bases not matched to a gene.